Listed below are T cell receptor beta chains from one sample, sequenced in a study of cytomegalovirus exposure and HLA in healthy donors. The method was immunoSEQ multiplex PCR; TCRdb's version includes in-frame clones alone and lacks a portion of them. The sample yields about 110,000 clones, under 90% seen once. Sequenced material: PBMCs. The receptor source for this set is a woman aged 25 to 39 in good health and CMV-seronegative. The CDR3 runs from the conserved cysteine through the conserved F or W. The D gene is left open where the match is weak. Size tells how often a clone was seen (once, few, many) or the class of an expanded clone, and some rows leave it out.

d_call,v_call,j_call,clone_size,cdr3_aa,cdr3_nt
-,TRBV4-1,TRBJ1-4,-,CASSQDVRSPEKLFF,TGCGCCAGCAGCCAAGACGTGAGGTCGCCGGAAAAACTGTTTTTT
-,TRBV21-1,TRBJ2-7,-,CASSKPRVRYEQYF,TGTGCCAGCAGCAAACCTCGCGTGAGGTACGAGCAGTACTTC
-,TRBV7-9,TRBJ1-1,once,CSSSPLSTGSTEAFF,TGTTCCAGCAGCCCCCTTTCCACGGGGTCCACTGAAGCTTTCTTT
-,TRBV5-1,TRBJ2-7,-,CASSLETSRFHEQYF,TGCGCCAGCAGCTTGGAAACTAGTCGCTTCCACGAGCAGTACTTC
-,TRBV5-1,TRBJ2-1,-,CASSATLADTYNEQFF,TGCGCCAGCAGCGCCACTTTAGCGGATACCTACAATGAGCAGTTCTTC
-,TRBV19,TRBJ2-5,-,CASMGLGETQYF,TGTGCCAGTATGGGGCTTGGGGAGACCCAGTACTTC
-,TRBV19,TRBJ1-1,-,CASSPLGARPGPEAFF,TGTGCCAGTAGTCCACTTGGGGCGCGCCCCGGCCCTGAAGCTTTCTTT
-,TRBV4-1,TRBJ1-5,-,CASSQRDTGHQPQHF,TGCGCCAGCAGCCAACGGGACACGGGGCACCAGCCCCAGCATTTT
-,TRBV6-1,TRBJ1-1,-,CASNRVGGRNTEAFF,TGTGCCAGCAACCGGGTGGGGGGACGTAACACTGAAGCTTTCTTT
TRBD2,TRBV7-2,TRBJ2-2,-,CASSPRLALFPGELFF,TGTGCCAGCAGTCCGAGACTAGCGCTGTTTCCCGGGGAGCTGTTTTTT
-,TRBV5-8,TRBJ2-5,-,CASSWRRSQETQYF,TGTGCCAGCAGCTGGCGGCGGTCCCAAGAGACCCAGTACTTC
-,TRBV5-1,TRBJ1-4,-,CASSDTRSTNEKLFF,TGCGCCAGCAGCGACACCCGTTCAACTAATGAAAAACTGTTTTTT
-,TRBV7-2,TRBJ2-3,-,CASSLGPDRDTQYF,TGTGCCAGCAGCTTAGGACCGGACAGAGATACGCAGTATTTT
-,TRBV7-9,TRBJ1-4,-,CASRPFGWNEKLFF,TGTGCCAGCCGACCTTTCGGGTGGAATGAAAAACTGTTTTTT
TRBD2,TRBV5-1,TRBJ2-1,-,CASARDSGRAQNEQFF,TGCGCCAGCGCCCGGGACAGCGGGAGGGCCCAGAATGAGCAGTTCTTC
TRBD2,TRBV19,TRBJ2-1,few,CASSIDLWALAGSNEQFF,TGTGCCAGTAGTATAGATCTATGGGCCCTAGCGGGAAGTAATGAGCAGTTCTTC
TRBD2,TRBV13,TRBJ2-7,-,CASSPQTSRDEQYF,TGTGCCAGCAGCCCCCAGACTAGCAGGGACGAGCAGTACTTC
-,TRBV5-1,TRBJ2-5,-,CASSEDWAGTGKTQYF,TGCGCCAGCAGCGAGGACTGGGCGGGAACCGGCAAGACCCAGTACTTC
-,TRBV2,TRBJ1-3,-,CASSEGLYTIYF,TGTGCCAGCAGTGAAGGGCTGTACACCATATATTTT
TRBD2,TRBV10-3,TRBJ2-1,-,CAASASGRSVGNEQFF,TGTGCCGCAAGCGCTAGCGGGAGATCTGTGGGGAATGAGCAGTTCTTC
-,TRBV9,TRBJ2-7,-,CASSVDGFSTYEQYF,TGTGCCAGCAGCGTAGATGGCTTTAGCACCTACGAGCAGTACTTC
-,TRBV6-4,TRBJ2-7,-,CASSDPGTPQLSYEQYF,TGTGCCAGCAGTGACCCTGGTACACCCCAGTTATCCTACGAGCAGTACTTC
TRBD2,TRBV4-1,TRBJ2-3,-,CASSQGLAADTQYF,TGCGCCAGCAGCCAAGGACTAGCGGCAGATACGCAGTATTTT
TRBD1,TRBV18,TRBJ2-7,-,CASSDGTAYEQYF,TGTGCCAGCTCGGACGGGACAGCCTACGAGCAGTACTTC
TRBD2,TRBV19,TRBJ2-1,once,CASRRDYPYNEQFF,TGTGCCAGTAGGCGGGACTACCCCTACAATGAGCAGTTCTTC
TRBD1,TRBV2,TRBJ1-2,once,CANGQGASNYGYTF,TGTGCCAACGGACAGGGGGCAAGTAACTATGGCTACACCTTC